Described below is a single T cell receptor (beta chain) sequence and its context. Its target is not known. Germline CDR1 SGHKS, CDR2 YYEKEE (reference sequence). The length of the CDR3 is 16 residues. The germline V and J ends were trimmed by 2 bases and 0 bases, with 12 bases remaining between them. The sample comes from a study of cytomegalovirus exposure and HLA in healthy donors. Regarding the study as a whole: The later analysis indicated that the majority of CMV-associated TCR beta chains appeared HLA-restricted. Three CMV-associated chains were confirmed in vitro to be specific for CMV antigens. The productive fraction for most TCR beta V segments was about 87% or about 30% in an earlier analysis. Many donors carried some public TCRs, although rarity characterized most TCR sequences.

PCR involved 60 Vbeta and 13 Jbeta primers. Libraries were prepared by immunoSEQ multiplex PCR; TCRdb keeps only in-frame clonotypes and omits some of them. The sample shows under 200,000 clones, roughly 73% of them seen only once. The clonotype was recovered from a woman aged 25 to 39 in good health and CMV-seronegative. The chain links TRBV5-5 to TRBJ1-3; unclear D gene. Specimen: PBMCs. CDR3 DNA sequence: TGTGCCAGCAGCTTTTCGGAGGTCAACTCTGGAAACACCATATATTTT. Amino acid sequence: CASSFSEVNSGNTIYF.